The clone carrying this TCR beta chain was observed many times. Its antigen remains unidentified. This sample is drawn from a study of regulatory T cells in long-lasting Graves disease. Study conclusions and caveats: TRBV28, TRBJ1-2 and TRBJ2-5 emerged as the favored segments in persistent disease.

Germline CDR1 SQVTM, CDR2 ANQGSEA. Trimming stripped 7 bases from V and 4 bases from J, with 16 bases between. The CDR3 runs 13 residues. Time point reported: persistent/refractory GD, antithyroid drugs over 5 years with positive TRAb. Preparation of the TCR library used RNA extracted from PBMCs. It was an endocrinology department in Xi'an, China, that provided the patients. Into tubes containing EDTA, approximately 9 milliliters of peripheral blood were drawn. In building TCR beta libraries, iRepertoire HTBI primers were used together with Arm-PCR of CDR3 regions. Authors' processing steps: Sequenced samples collectively carried under 75 TRBV and 14 TRBJ segments. TCRdb fed the multiplex PCR reads into MiXCR, producing one record per CDR3 protein. The V and J calls, along with clone size, are taken from TCRdb and not from the paper's own processing. Found here are a few hundred thousand distinct CDR3 sequences, 20% to 25% of them singletons; the top ten hold around 24%.

The source is a female donor with Graves disease. Material: peripheral blood mononuclear cells (PBMCs), obtained when the disease was refractory, from a patient treated with antithyroid drugs. V usage is TRBV29-1 and J usage is TRBJ1-1, with D perhaps matching TRBD1 (6 bases). The CDR3 DNA follows: TGCAGCGCCGGACAGCTCCGGATCACTGAAGCTTTCTTT. Translating it yields CSAGQLRITEAFF.